Listed here are 5 T cell receptor beta chains from one sample, sequenced in a study of T cells in localized non-small cell lung cancer. Sequenced by immunoSEQ multiplex PCR; TCRdb stores in-frame clones only, minus some. The sample holds roughly 40,000 clones, 80% to 85% seen once. Sequencing used peripheral blood mononuclear cells, obtained before any cancer treatment. Receptor source: a male donor aged 60 or over with stage II lung adenocarcinoma.

The genes are TRBV5-8 and TRBJ1-1; TRBD1 agrees at 9 bases. The ends lost 2 bases at V and 1 base at J; junction bases unmatched: 6. Germline V CDR1 and CDR2: SGHTS, YDEGEE. The CDR3 is 16 amino acids. CDR3 sequence: CASSFPGTGKNTEAFF. The CDR3 DNA reads as TGTGCCAGCAGCTTCCCCGGGACAGGGAAGAACACTGAAGCTTTCTTT.

CDR3 region: CASEAGGRGDTQYF. In nucleotides, the CDR3 is TGTGCCAGCGAAGCGGGAGGCCGGGGAGATACGCAGTATTTT. V usage is TRBV9 and J usage is TRBJ2-3; TRBD2 agrees at 9 bases. The ends lost 7 bases at V and 5 bases at J; junction bases unmatched: 8. CDR1 is SGDLS, CDR2 YYNGEE, per germline. The CDR3 is 14 residues long.

The chain is built from TRBV5-1 and TRBJ2-7; 7 nucleotides line up with TRBD1. This CDR3 comprises 16 residues. Germline V gene lookup returns CDR1 SGHRS and CDR2 YFSETQ. V shed 0 bases and J 0 bases; nucleotides not matched to a gene: 6. CDR3 protein: CASSLGLGTVSYEQYF. The CDR3, as DNA: TGCGCCAGCAGCTTGGGTTTGGGGACAGTCTCCTACGAGCAGTACTTC. The full variable domain, with the rest looked up from reference TRBV5-1 and TRBJ2-7, is KAGVTQTPRYLIKTRGQQVTLSCSPISGHRSVSWYQQTPGQGLQFLFEYFSETQRNKGNFPGRFSGRQFSNSRSEMNVSTLELGDSALYLCASSLGLGTVSYEQYFGPGTRLTVT.

This chain connects TRBV5-1 to TRBJ2-2; D is perhaps TRBD1 (5 bases). V dropped 3 bases and J dropped 6 bases, with 15 bases sitting between them. The CDR3 contains 15 residues. Germline V CDR1 and CDR2: SGHRS, YFSETQ. The CDR3 loop is CASSSRVLGAGELFF. CDR3 nucleotides: TGCGCCAGCAGCTCCAGGGTCCTAGGGGCCGGGGAGCTGTTTTTT.

This clone has more than one count but fewer than ten. The chain combines TRBV5-1 with TRBJ1-1; no firm D call. CDR1 SGHRS and CDR2 YFSETQ come from the germline V gene. This CDR3 contains 13 residues. V dropped 7 bases and J dropped 1 base, with 11 bases sitting between them. Here the CDR3 reads CASGLEGNTEAFF. The CDR3 DNA follows: TGCGCCAGCGGGCTTGAGGGGAACACTGAAGCTTTCTTT.